These T cell receptor beta chains were read from a single sample in a study of shared clonotypes between healthy human individuals. Method: immunoSEQ multiplex PCR; TCRdb's copy keeps in-frame clones and lacks some. Of about 2.4 million clones listed, approximately 93% were seen once; the top ten hold 0.36%. The specimen was naive CD4+ T cells from PBMCs. These receptors came from a man aged 18 to 30 in good health. Some clones in this sample may be carry-over from other donors' samples. Each CDR3 is given with its conserved first and last residue. Fields, in order: clone size, V gene, J gene, D gene, CDR3 protein, CDR3 DNA. A D gene is named only where the DNA matches it firmly. Rows may omit the clone size; those that give it use once, few, many or a size class.

-	TRBV5-5	TRBJ2-2	-	CASSLLIRRTGELFF	TGTGCCAGCAGCTTGTTGATTCGGAGGACCGGGGAGCTGTTTTTT
once	TRBV6-1	TRBJ2-1	-	CASGGQRASDYNEQFF	TGTGCCAGCGGTGGACAGCGGGCGAGTGACTACAATGAGCAGTTCTTC
-	TRBV2	TRBJ2-3	TRBD2	CASSATSSLPDTQYF	TGTGCCAGCAGTGCGACTAGCTCCCTTCCAGATACGCAGTATTTT
once	TRBV19	TRBJ1-3	-	CASLWTKRGNTIYF	TGTGCCAGTCTCTGGACCAAAAGAGGAAACACCATATATTTT
-	TRBV19	TRBJ2-1	-	CASSIGQGGSYNEQFF	TGTGCCAGTAGTATAGGGCAGGGGGGGTCCTACAATGAGCAGTTCTTC
-	TRBV18	TRBJ2-2	-	CASSPLGLANTGELFF	TGTGCCAGCTCACCACTCGGATTAGCGAACACCGGGGAGCTGTTTTTT
-	TRBV7-8	TRBJ2-1	TRBD2	CASSLGPSGPSYNEQFF	TGTGCCAGCAGCTTGGGGCCTAGCGGACCCTCCTACAATGAGCAGTTCTTC
-	TRBV2	TRBJ2-7	-	CASSDSVSLSYEQYF	TGTGCCAGCAGTGATTCAGTCTCACTTTCATACGAGCAGTACTTC
-	TRBV30	TRBJ1-5	TRBD1	CAWSKQGANNQPQHF	TGTGCCTGGAGTAAGCAGGGGGCGAACAATCAGCCCCAGCATTTT
-	TRBV29-1	TRBJ2-5	TRBD2	CSALGLAGGEAQYF	TGCAGCGCCCTAGGACTAGCGGGAGGGGAAGCCCAGTACTTC